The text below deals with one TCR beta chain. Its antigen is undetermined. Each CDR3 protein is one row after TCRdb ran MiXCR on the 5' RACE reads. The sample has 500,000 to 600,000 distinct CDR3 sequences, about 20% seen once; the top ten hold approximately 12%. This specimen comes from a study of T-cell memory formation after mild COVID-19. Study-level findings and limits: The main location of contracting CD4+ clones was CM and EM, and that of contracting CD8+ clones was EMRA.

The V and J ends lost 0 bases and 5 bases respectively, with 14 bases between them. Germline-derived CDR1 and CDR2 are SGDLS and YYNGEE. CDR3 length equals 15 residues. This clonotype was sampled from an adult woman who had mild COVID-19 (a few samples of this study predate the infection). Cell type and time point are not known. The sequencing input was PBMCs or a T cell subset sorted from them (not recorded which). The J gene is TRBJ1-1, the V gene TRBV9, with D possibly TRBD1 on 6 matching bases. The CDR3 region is CASSVVGGAGTEAFF. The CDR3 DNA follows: TGTGCCAGCAGCGTAGTGGGGGGCGCGGGGACTGAAGCTTTCTTT.